The 10 T cell receptor beta chains given below trace back to one sample, sequenced in a study of blood T cell repertoires in COVID-19. Repertoires were generated with immunoSEQ multiplex PCR, while TCRdb's copy carries only in-frame clones and drops some. The sample carries a few hundred thousand clones, about 86% recorded once. Sequenced: peripheral blood. The receptors stem from a man of 80 years or more with acute or convalescent COVID-19.

This clone was found once. The chain couples TRBV7-9 to TRBJ2-7; TRBD1 aligns across 7 bases. With V trimmed by 6 bases and J by 0 bases, 11 bases remained unmatched. Germline CDR1 SEHNR, CDR2 FQNEAQ (reference sequence). This CDR3 is 16 amino acids long. In DNA form, the CDR3 reads TGTGCCAGCAGTAGATCCGGGGCAGGGGGCTCCTACGAGCAGTACTTC. This sequence encodes CASSRSGAGGSYEQYF.

In its sample, this clone was seen a few times. Other DNA sequences in this sample translate to the same CDR3. The chain couples TRBV27 to TRBJ1-5, with D possibly TRBD1 on 6 matching bases. CDR1 is MNHEY and CDR2 is SMNVEV in the germline V gene (reference sequence). Trimming removed 3 bases at V and 1 base at J, with 7 bases between. The CDR3 has 14 amino acids. DNA for the CDR3: TGTGCCAGCAGTTTTCAGGGGAGCAATCAGCCCCAGCATTTT. Protein product: CASSFQGSNQPQHF.

This chain uses TRBV28 with TRBJ2-7, with a possible D match to TRBD1 (6 bases). The ends were cut back, 1 base at V and 9 bases at J, with 16 bases in the middle. CDR1 and CDR2 (germline): MDHEN, SYDVKM. This CDR3 spans 14 amino acids. The CDR3 loop is CASSLSDSHRRQYF. The DNA for the CDR3 is TGTGCCAGCAGTTTATCGGACAGTCATAGGAGGCAGTACTTC.

V and J are TRBV2 and TRBJ1-1; D is ambiguous. The CDR3 has 14 amino acids. The germline V gene encodes CDR1 SNHLY and CDR2 FYNNEI. Trimming pared 0 bases from V and 0 bases from J, leaving 5 bases between. The CDR3 reads CASSEARMNTEAFF. The CDR3 DNA reads TGTGCCAGCAGTGAAGCGAGAATGAACACTGAAGCTTTCTTT.

J is TRBJ1-2 and V is TRBV10-1; no reliable D call. Between the trimmed V and J ends, which lost 3 bases and 5 bases, there was a span of 10 bases. CDR3 length: 13 amino acids. Looked up from germline, CDR1 is WNHNN and CDR2 is SYGVQD (reference sequence). This chain's CDR3 is CASSDNNRYGYTF. In nucleotides, the CDR3 is TGCGCCAGCAGTGATAACAACCGTTATGGCTACACCTTC.

This chain links TRBV21-1 with TRBJ1-1; TRBD1 is the table's D call, not checked against the DNA. TRBV21-1 is shown as a pseudogene. The CDR3 is 15 residues long. The CDR3 nucleotides are TGTGCCAGCAGCAAAAGGTCTGGGCTGAACACTGAAGCTTTCTTT. Its protein product is CASSKRSGLNTEAFF.

Concerning this clone: This sample includes further DNA sequences coding for the same CDR3. This sequence joins TRBV18 and TRBJ2-3; the D is unclear. This CDR3 comprises 11 residues. CDR1 and CDR2 from the germline V gene are KGHSH and LQKENI. Deletions cut 3 bases from V and 6 bases from J, with 4 bases between. In nucleotides, the CDR3 is TGTGCCAGCTCACCGTCGGATACGCAGTATTTT. Amino acid sequence: CASSPSDTQYF.

The chain couples TRBV25-1 to TRBJ2-5; tentatively, D is TRBD2 (5 bases). The germline V and J ends were trimmed by 1 base and 0 bases, with 9 bases remaining between them. The CDR3 is 15 residues long. In germline, CDR1 is MGHDK, CDR2 SYGVNS. CDR3 residues: CASSEFRGNQETQYF. DNA for the CDR3: TGTGCCAGCAGTGAATTCAGAGGGAACCAAGAGACCCAGTACTTC.

This chain uses TRBV24-1 with TRBJ2-1; 9 positions agree with TRBD2. Germline lookup yields CDR1 KGHDR and CDR2 SFDVKD. The trim removed 4 bases at V and 0 bases at J, leaving 6 bases unmatched. This CDR3 comprises 17 residues. In DNA, the CDR3 is TGTGCCACCAGTGACCACTTAGCGGGGGCCTCCTACAATGAGCAGTTCTTC. This encodes CATSDHLAGASYNEQFF.

The chain is built from TRBV7-2 and TRBJ2-7; 12 bases match TRBD1. Germline trimming cut 3 bases from V and 6 bases from J; bases unmatched to any gene: 3. In germline, CDR1 is SGHTA, CDR2 FQGNSA. This CDR3 spans 14 amino acids. CDR3 amino acids: CASSFPGQGAEQYF. CDR3 sequence (DNA): TGTGCCAGCAGCTTCCCGGGACAGGGGGCCGAGCAGTACTTC.